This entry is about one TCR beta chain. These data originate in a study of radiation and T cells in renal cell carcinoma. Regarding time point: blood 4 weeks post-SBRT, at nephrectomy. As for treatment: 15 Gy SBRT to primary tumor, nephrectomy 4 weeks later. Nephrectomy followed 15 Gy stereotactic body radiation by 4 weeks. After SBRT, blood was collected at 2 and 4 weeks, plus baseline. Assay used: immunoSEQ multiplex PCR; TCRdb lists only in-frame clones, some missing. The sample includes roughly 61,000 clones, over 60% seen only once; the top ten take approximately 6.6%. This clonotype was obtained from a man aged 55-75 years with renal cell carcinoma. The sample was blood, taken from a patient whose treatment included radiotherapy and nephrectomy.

The CDR3 region has the DNA TGTGCCAGCAGTGCGGAGGAGGGCACTGAAGCTTTCTTT. Translated, it gives CASSAEEGTEAFF. This chain uses TRBV6-4 with TRBJ1-1, with D hard to call. The CDR3 has 13 residues. V lost 4 bases and J lost 4, with 10 bases in between. The germline V gene encodes CDR1 MRHNA and CDR2 SNTAGT.